These 19 T cell receptor beta chains originate from one sample sequenced in a study of T cells in Graves' hyperthyroidism and ophthalmopathy. TCR beta CDR3 regions were amplified from RNA transcripts. TCR CDR3 underwent first-round RT-PCR with the HTBI primer set. Via MiXCR, TCRdb re-called the multiplex PCR reads, giving one row per CDR3 protein. The sample consists of 550,000 to 650,000 distinct CDR3 sequences, approximately 15% of them appearing once. Sample: blood. The receptors were sampled from a woman under 40 with Graves' hyperthyroidism that later progressed to Graves' ophthalmopathy.

This clonotype was seen repeatedly, ten times or more. The rearrangement joins TRBV7-8 to TRBJ1-1, with D tentatively TRBD1 (6 bases). The CDR3 spans 15 residues. V lost 0 bases and J 1 base, leaving 9 bases between the germline ends. Germline CDR1 is SGHVS and CDR2 is FQNEAQ. CDR3: CASSLAWGQNTEAFF. The CDR3 DNA sequence: TGTGCCAGCAGCTTAGCATGGGGGCAGAACACTGAAGCTTTCTTT.

Turning to this clonotype: This could be a read error, since a much larger clone is one nucleotide away. The V call is TRBV20-1, the J call TRBJ1-2; perhaps TRBD1 as D (6 bases). This CDR3 is built from 13 residues. Germline V gene data show CDR1 as DFQATT and CDR2 as SNEGSKA (reference sequence). The CDR3 DNA sequence: TGCAATGCTAGGCAGCAGGGGAACTATGGCTACACCTTC. Protein: CNARQQGNYGYTF.

Note on this clonotype: This could be a read error, since a much larger clone is one nucleotide away. This chain connects TRBV5-6 to TRBJ2-7; TRBD1 matches at 7 bases. Germline V gene sequence: CDR1 SGHDT, CDR2 YYEEEE. The CDR3 extends over 14 amino acids. The CDR3 coding sequence is TGTGCCAGCAGCCGAGGGACAGCGCTCTACGAGCACTACTTC. It specifies CASSRGTALYEHYF.

The chain combines TRBV3-1 with TRBJ1-2; 10 bases line up with TRBD1. The germline V gene has CDR1 LGHDT and CDR2 YNNKEL (reference sequence). Trimming removed 1 base from V and 6 bases from J; junction bases left unmatched: 8. The CDR3 length is 16 residues. CDR3 loop: CASSQGLGQGFDGYTF. CDR3 DNA: TGTGCCAGCAGCCAAGGGTTGGGACAGGGGTTCGATGGCTACACCTTC.

This clonotype has only a few counts. CDR3 in DNA: TGTGCCAGCAGCGCAACTAGTAGCTCCTACAATGAGCAGTTCTTC. Its protein is CASSATSSSYNEQFF. The V call is TRBV9, the J call TRBJ2-1, with D tentatively TRBD2 (5 bases). The CDR3 has 15 amino acids. Trimming shortened V by 3 bases and J by 0 bases, and 10 bases separated the two germline ends. Germline-derived CDR1 and CDR2 are SGDLS and YYNGEE.

This clonotype was counted ten times or more. The J gene is TRBJ1-3, the V gene TRBV5-1, with D unresolved. This CDR3 is built from 16 residues. Trimming removed 4 bases from V and 0 bases from J, with 14 bases in between. Germline V gives CDR1 SGHRS, CDR2 YFSETQ. CDR3 sequence: CASSPSGPSSGNTIYF. CDR3 DNA: TGCGCCAGCAGCCCGTCGGGCCCCAGCTCTGGAAACACCATATATTTT.

V gene TRBV7-2 combines with J gene TRBJ2-1; D gene unclear. The CDR3 sequence is 15 residues long. V shed 10 bases and J shed 6 bases, with 22 bases lying between them. Germline-derived CDR1 and CDR2 are SGHTA and FQGNSA. In DNA, the CDR3 is TGTGCCATCCTAGACCGAGCCCTTTCGGGCAATGAGCAGTTCTTC. As protein: CAILDRALSGNEQFF.

This clonotype showed up many times. V gene TRBV12-3 or TRBV12-4 combines with J gene TRBJ2-2; D not resolved. The CDR3 consists of 16 residues. V was trimmed by 1 base and J by 7 bases, leaving 16 bases between them. CDR3 in DNA: TGTGCCAGCAGTTTAGGGTCCCTACCTTGGGGCGGGGAGCTGTTTTTT. Amino acid sequence: CASSLGSLPWGGELFF.

Many counts were recorded for this clonotype. The chain joins TRBV6-2 or TRBV6-3 to TRBJ2-5; either TRBD1 or TRBD2 may fit D (6 bases each). CDR3 length equals 14 residues. Germline loops: CDR1 MNHEY, CDR2 SVGEGT. V was pared by 0 bases and J by 5 bases, with 10 bases between. In DNA, the CDR3 is TGTGCCAGCAGTTACTCGCGAGGGGGGGAGACCCAGTACTTC. Translation: CASSYSRGGETQYF.

Ten or more counts support this clonotype. The chain links TRBV7-2 to TRBJ1-1; 8 positions match TRBD1. Per the germline V gene, CDR1 is SGHTA and CDR2 is FQGNSA. Trimming at V came to 8 bases and at J to 4 bases, leaving 6 bases not matched to a gene. There are 13 residues in the CDR3. The CDR3 sequence: CASVGTGVTEAFF. CDR3 nucleotide sequence: TGTGCCAGCGTTGGGACAGGTGTCACTGAAGCTTTCTTT.

This clonotype has a count of ten or more. The chain is built from TRBV5-6 and TRBJ2-6; D not certain. In germline, CDR1 is SGHDT, CDR2 YYEEEE. CDR3 length: 16 residues. The V end lost 5 bases, the J end lost 0 bases, and 12 bases lay between the germline ends. The CDR3 loop is CASSSRLSSGANVLTF. The DNA for the CDR3 is TGTGCCAGCAGTTCCCGACTGAGCTCTGGGGCCAACGTCCTGACTTTC.

Details on this clonotype: An end of the junction differs from the germline gene, which may be a read error. The CDR3 DNA sequence: TGTGCCAGCCGACAGGGCAACTATGGCAACACCTTC. Its protein product is CASRQGNYGNTF. The rearrangement joins TRBV27 to TRBJ1-2, with 7 bases identical to TRBD1. Germline V gene data show CDR1 as MNHEY and CDR2 as SMNVEV (reference sequence). The CDR3 covers 12 residues.

This clonotype was seen many times. This rearrangement joins TRBV2 to TRBJ2-3, with a weak D call TRBD2 (6 bases). CDR1 and CDR2 from the germline V gene are SNHLY and FYNNEI. The CDR3 loop spans 16 amino acids. The ends were cut back, 4 bases at V and 2 bases at J, with 16 bases in the middle. CDR3 sequence (DNA): TGTGCCAGCAGTGTCTCCCTTGCGGGACTCACAGATACGCAGTATTTT. It translates to CASSVSLAGLTDTQYF. Complete variable domain (other parts from reference TRBV2 and TRBJ2-3): EPEVTQTPSHQVTQMGQEVILRCVPISNHLYFYWYRQILGQKVEFLVSFYNNEISEKSEIFDDQFSVERPDGSNFTLKIRSTKLEDSAMYFCASSVSLAGLTDTQYFGPGTRLTVL.

This clonotype was seen a few times. This rearrangement joins TRBV19 to TRBJ2-1; 11 nucleotides line up with TRBD2. Germline CDR1 and CDR2: LNHDA and SQIVND (reference sequence). The junction had 13 bases not matched to a gene; V was cut back by 5 bases and J by 13 bases. The CDR3 is 15 amino acids. CDR3 in amino acids: CASSVTSGSVGDQFF. The DNA for the CDR3 is TGTGCCAGTAGTGTTACTAGCGGGAGCGTTGGTGATCAGTTCTTC. The full variable domain, with the rest looked up from reference TRBV19 and TRBJ2-1, is DGGITQSPKYLFRKEGQNVTLSCEQNLNHDAMYWYRQDPGQGLRLIYYSQIVNDFQKGDIAEGYSVSREKKESFPLTVTSAQKNPTAFYLCASSVTSGSVGDQFFGPGTRLTVL.

This clonotype was detected a few times. The conserved final phenylalanine or tryptophan is absent from the CDR3, which likely points to a read error. The genes are TRBV11-2 and TRBJ2-7; D unresolved. Germline V gene data show CDR1 as SGHAT and CDR2 as FQNNGV. The CDR3 has 14 amino acids. Trimming cost V 1 base and J 2 bases, with 9 bases left between them. CDR3: CASSLVGRTYEQYS. As DNA, the CDR3 is TGTGCCAGCAGCTTAGTAGGGCGCACCTACGAGCAGTACTCC.

There are many counts of this clonotype. J is TRBJ2-3 and V is TRBV24-1, with D uncertain. This CDR3 has 16 residues. The V and J ends lost 4 bases and 0 bases respectively, with 13 bases between them. Germline lookup yields CDR1 KGHDR and CDR2 SFDVKD. As DNA, the CDR3 is TGTGCCACCAGTGACCCCGGTTCAACTAGCACAGATACGCAGTATTTT. It is translated as CATSDPGSTSTDTQYF.

The chain couples TRBV28 to TRBJ1-3, with 8 bases that match TRBD1. This CDR3 region has 15 residues. V shed 4 bases and J 2 bases; nucleotides not matched to a gene: 4. Germline V gene data show CDR1 as MDHEN and CDR2 as SYDVKM. The CDR3 bases are TGTGCCAGCAGTTCAGGACAGGGTCCTGGAAACACCATATATTTT. Translating gives CASSSGQGPGNTIYF.

As for this clonotype: A much larger clone sits a single nucleotide away, making a read error possible. The gene calls are TRBV19 and TRBJ1-1; maybe TRBD1 (5 bases). The CDR3 spans 14 residues. Looked up from germline, CDR1 is LNHDA and CDR2 is SQIVND (reference sequence). Trimming left V 4 bases short and J 4 bases short, with 13 bases between. The CDR3 region has the DNA TGTGCCAGTAGTACTGGACGGGGCTTCACTGAAGCTTTCTTT. This gives the protein CASSTGRGFTEAFF. The full variable domain, rest sourced from reference TRBV19 and TRBJ1-1, is DGGITQSPKYLFRKEGQNVTLSCEQNLNHDAMYWYRQDPGQGLRLIYYSQIVNDFQKGDIAEGYSVSREKKESFPLTVTSAQKNPTAFYLCASSTGRGFTEAFFGQGTRLTVV.

This clonotype occurred many times. The rearrangement uses TRBV29-1 and TRBJ2-3; D is perhaps TRBD1 (6 bases). V gave up 6 bases and J gave up 4 bases, with 14 bases separating them. Germline CDR1 reads SQVTM; CDR2 reads ANQGSEA. The CDR3 is 13 residues long. The CDR3 reads CSVGARLADTQYF. In nucleotides, the CDR3 is TGCAGCGTGGGGGCGCGGTTGGCAGATACGCAGTATTTT.